The sample holds one count of the clone carrying this TCR beta chain. The antigen is undetermined. The sample comes from a study of T cells in narcolepsy. Overall study: Donors had narcolepsy type 1 or type 2, or were healthy controls. Study results and limitations: Autoreactive clone sequences were missing from some blood memory CD4+ repertoires. Healthy controls reportedly lacked the autoreactive clonotypes serially found in patients' blood.

The CDR3 is made up of 15 amino acids. The V gene's germline CDR1 is SGHTS and CDR2 YDEGEE. V dropped 4 bases and J dropped 4 bases, with 17 bases sitting between them. The data were produced by immunoSEQ multiplex PCR, yet TCRdb's version contains in-frame clones alone and is incomplete. The sample includes tens of thousands of clones, around three quarters of them seen just once. J is TRBJ1-1 and V is TRBV5-8; tentatively, D is TRBD1 (5 bases). Sequenced sample: CD45RA- memory CD4+ T cells from PBMCs. This receptor was obtained from a human donor with narcolepsy. CDR3 sequence (DNA): TGTGCCAGCAGCCGAGGATCGGGGGGTGGCACTGAAGCTTTCTTT. Residues: CASSRGSGGGTEAFF.